The entry that follows covers one T cell receptor beta chain sequence. Germline V lookup: CDR1 LNHDA, CDR2 SQIVND (reference sequence). Trimming removed 3 bases from V and 9 bases from J; junction bases left unmatched: 12. The CDR3 is made up of 16 amino acids. Each participant's cohort was designated according to participant-reported clinical history. This sample was included in a study of blood T cell repertoires in COVID-19. Turning to the study itself: Samples came from the United States, Italy and Spain, spanning acute and convalescent COVID-19.

TCRdb's table, derived via immunoSEQ multiplex PCR, lists solely in-frame clones and lacks some. The sample has 300,000 to 350,000 clones; 80% to 90% are singletons. This TCR was recovered from a woman aged 35 to 49 with acute COVID-19. The specimen was PBMCs or T cells enriched from blood (not recorded which). The chain has TRBV19 and TRBJ2-1; 9 nucleotides align to TRBD2. This chain's CDR3 is CASSITGGRAVFEQFF. CDR3 sequence (DNA): TGTGCCAGTAGTATCACGGGCGGGAGGGCCGTATTTGAGCAGTTCTTC.